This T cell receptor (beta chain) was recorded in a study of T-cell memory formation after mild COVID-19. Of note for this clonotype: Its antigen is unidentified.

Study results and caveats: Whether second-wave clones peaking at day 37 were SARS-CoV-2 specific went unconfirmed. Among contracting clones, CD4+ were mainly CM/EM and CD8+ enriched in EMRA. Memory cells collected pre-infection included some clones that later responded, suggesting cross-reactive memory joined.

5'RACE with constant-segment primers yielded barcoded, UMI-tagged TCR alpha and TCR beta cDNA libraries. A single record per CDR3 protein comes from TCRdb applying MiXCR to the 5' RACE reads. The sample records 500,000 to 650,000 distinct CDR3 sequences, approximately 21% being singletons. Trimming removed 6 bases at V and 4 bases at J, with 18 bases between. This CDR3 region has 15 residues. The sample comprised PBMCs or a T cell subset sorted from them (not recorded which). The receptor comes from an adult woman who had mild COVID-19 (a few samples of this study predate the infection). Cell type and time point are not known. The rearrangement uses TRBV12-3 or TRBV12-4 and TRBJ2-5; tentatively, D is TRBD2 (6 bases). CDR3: CASRNPRFGGETQYF. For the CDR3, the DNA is TGTGCCAGCAGAAACCCCCGTTTCGGGGGAGAGACCCAGTACTTC.